This T cell receptor (beta chain) emerged from a study of blood T cell repertoires in COVID-19. Study-level background: The United States, Italy and Spain were the sources of the acute and convalescent COVID-19 samples. Nucleic acid was either cDNA or gDNA, and it came from T cells, B-cell-depleted T cells, or PBMCs.

From germline, CDR1 is SGHKS and CDR2 YYEKEE (reference sequence). The CDR3 runs 15 residues. The trim removed 4 bases at V and 5 bases at J, leaving 5 bases unmatched. Authors' analysis steps: Using reference gene primer amplification, nucleated cell counts were estimated. Using immunoSEQ multiplex PCR, the repertoire was profiled, and TCRdb retains in-frame clones only, with some absent. V, J and clone size were drawn from that table, and D and trimming were deduced from the DNA. The table includes about 270,000 clones, around 87% detected once. This TCR was recovered from a woman between 50 and 59 years old with acute or convalescent COVID-19. The chain combines TRBV5-5 with TRBJ2-4, with TRBD2 matching over 11 bases. The sequencing input was peripheral blood. This CDR3 reads CASSPGGLAENIQYF. CDR3 sequence (DNA): TGTGCCAGCAGCCCGGGGGGACTAGCGGAAAACATTCAGTACTTC.